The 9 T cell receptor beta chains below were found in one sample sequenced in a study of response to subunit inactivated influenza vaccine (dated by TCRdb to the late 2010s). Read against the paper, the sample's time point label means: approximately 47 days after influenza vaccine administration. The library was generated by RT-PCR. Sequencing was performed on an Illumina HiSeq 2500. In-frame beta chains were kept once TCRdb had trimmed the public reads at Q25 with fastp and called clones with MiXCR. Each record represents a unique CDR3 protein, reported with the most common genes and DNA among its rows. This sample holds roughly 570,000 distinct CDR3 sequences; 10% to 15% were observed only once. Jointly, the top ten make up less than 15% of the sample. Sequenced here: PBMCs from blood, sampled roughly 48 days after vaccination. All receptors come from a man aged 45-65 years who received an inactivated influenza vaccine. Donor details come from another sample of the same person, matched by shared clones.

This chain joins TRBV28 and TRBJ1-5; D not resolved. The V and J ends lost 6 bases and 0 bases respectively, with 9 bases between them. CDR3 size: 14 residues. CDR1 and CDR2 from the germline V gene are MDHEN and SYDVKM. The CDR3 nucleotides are TGTGCCAGCAGCCAAATATATAGCAATCAGCCCCAGCATTTT. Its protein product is CASSQIYSNQPQHF.

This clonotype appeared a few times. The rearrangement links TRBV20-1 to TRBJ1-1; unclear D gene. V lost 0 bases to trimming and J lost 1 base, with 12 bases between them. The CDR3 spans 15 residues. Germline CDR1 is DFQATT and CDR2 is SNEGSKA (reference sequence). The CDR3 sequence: CSAREREGWNTEAFF. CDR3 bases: TGCAGTGCTAGAGAGAGGGAGGGTTGGAACACTGAAGCTTTCTTT.

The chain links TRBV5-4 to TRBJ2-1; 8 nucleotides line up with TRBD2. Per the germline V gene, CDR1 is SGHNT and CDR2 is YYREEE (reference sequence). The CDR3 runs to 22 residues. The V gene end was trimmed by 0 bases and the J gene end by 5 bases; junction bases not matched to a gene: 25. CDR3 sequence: CASSLGYFEGLAGGGTNNEQFF. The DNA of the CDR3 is TGTGCCAGCAGCTTGGGTTATTTCGAAGGTCTAGCGGGCGGGGGGACGAACAATGAGCAGTTCTTC.

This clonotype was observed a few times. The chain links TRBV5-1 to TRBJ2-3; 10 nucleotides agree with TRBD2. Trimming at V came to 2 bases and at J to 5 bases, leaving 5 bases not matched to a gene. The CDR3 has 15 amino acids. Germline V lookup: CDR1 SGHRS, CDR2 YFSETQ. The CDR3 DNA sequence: TGCGCCAGCAGCTTAGCTAGCGGGAGCGTAGATACGCAGTATTTT. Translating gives CASSLASGSVDTQYF.

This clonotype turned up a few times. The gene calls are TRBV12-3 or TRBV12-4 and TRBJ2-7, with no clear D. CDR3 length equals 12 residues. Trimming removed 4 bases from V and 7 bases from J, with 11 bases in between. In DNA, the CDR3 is TGTGCCAGCAGTTCACGTGCCCGGGAGCAGTACTTC. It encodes CASSSRAREQYF.

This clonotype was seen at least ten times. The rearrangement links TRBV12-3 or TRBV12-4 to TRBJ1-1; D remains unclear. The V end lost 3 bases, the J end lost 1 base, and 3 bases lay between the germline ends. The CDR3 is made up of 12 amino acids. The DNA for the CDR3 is TGTGCCAGCAGTTTTTGGAACACTGAAGCTTTCTTT. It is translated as CASSFWNTEAFF.

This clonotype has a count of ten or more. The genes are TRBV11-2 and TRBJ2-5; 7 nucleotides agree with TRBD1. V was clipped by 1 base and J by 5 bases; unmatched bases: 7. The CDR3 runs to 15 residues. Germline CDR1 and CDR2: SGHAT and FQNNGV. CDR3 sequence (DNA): TGTGCCAGCAGCTTAGGCACAGGGGACGGGGAGACCCAGTACTTC. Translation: CASSLGTGDGETQYF.

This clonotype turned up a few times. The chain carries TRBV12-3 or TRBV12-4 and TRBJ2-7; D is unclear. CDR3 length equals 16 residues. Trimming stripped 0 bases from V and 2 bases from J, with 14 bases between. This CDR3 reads CASSLAYGLSPYEQYF. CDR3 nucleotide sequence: TGTGCCAGCAGTTTAGCGTACGGCCTGTCGCCCTACGAGCAGTACTTC.

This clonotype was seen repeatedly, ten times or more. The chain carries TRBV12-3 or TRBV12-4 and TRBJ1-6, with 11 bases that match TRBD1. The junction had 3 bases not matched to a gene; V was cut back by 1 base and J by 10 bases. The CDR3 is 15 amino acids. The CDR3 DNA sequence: TGTGCCAGCAGTTTAGGGGGGACAGGGGGATCACCCCTCCACTTT. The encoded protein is CASSLGGTGGSPLHF.